In this sample, the clone carrying this T cell receptor beta chain turned up a few times. The antigen remains unidentified. This CDR3 region has 17 residues. Germline CDR1 reads MDHEN; CDR2 reads SYDVKM. V shed 6 bases and J shed 0 bases, with 21 bases lying between them. These data originate in a study of identical twins. MiXCR, applied by TCRdb to the 5' RACE reads, yields one record per CDR3 protein. Among around 530,000 distinct CDR3 sequences listed, around 15% were seen once. General study findings and limits: The more abundant beta clonotypes in cord blood had fewer insertions, and memory repertoires did not show this.

These data were also reused for a study on yellow fever vaccine responses in identical twins.

The sequencing sample was made of CD4+ T cells sorted from blood. The sequence was collected from a woman aged 18-30 years in good health. The V and J genes are TRBV28 and TRBJ2-7; a weak D match, TRBD2 (6 bases). The CDR3 region is CASSSIPGLTPSYEQYF. The DNA of the CDR3 is TGTGCCAGCAGCTCAATACCGGGACTGACACCCTCCTACGAGCAGTACTTC. Variable domain in full (rest from reference TRBV28 and TRBJ2-7): DVKVTQSSRYLVKRTGEKVFLECVQDMDHENMFWYRQDPGLGLRLIYFSYDVKMKEKGDIPEGYSVSREKKERFSLILESASTNQTSMYLCASSSIPGLTPSYEQYFGPGTRLTVT.